Below, 24 T cell receptor beta chains from the same sample are listed, as sequenced in a study of T-cell reconstitution after alpha-beta-depleted transplantation in children. As it was prepared, the TCRbeta library received unique molecular identifiers. TCRdb processed the PCR reads anew with MiXCR; each CDR3 protein has one entry. This table holds around 64,000 distinct CDR3 sequences, under 13% found once. The specimen was PBMCs, collected before TCRalphabeta/CD19-depleted stem cell transplant. The receptors shown here come from a boy under 18 with acute myeloid leukemia, due to receive a stem cell transplant.

This clonotype turned up a few times. The chain joins TRBV5-4 to TRBJ2-5; D ambiguous. Per the germline V gene, CDR1 is SGHNT and CDR2 is YYREEE (reference sequence). The V and J ends lost 4 bases and 4 bases respectively, with 14 bases between them. The CDR3 covers 14 residues. CDR3 nucleotides: TGTGCCAGCAGCGAACGGTCTGCTGGAGAGACCCAGTACTTC. Residues: CASSERSAGETQYF.

The chain is built from TRBV6-5 and TRBJ1-4; TRBD1 matches at 8 bases. Germline CDR1 is MNHEY and CDR2 is SVGAGI. This CDR3 comprises 16 residues. V lost 2 bases, J lost 3 bases, and 5 bases stayed unmatched. The CDR3 region has the DNA TGTGCCAGCAGTTACCTATACAGGGGGGCTAATGAAAAACTGTTTTTT. Protein product: CASSYLYRGANEKLFF.

This clonotype was seen many times. As DNA, the CDR3 is TGTGCCAGCAGCTTGGCAGGGGTGTTCACCGGGGAGCTGTTTTTT. This translates into CASSLAGVFTGELFF. This chain links TRBV7-9 with TRBJ2-2, with a tentative D call TRBD1 (6 bases). Trimming shortened V by 3 bases and J by 4 bases, and 12 bases separated the two germline ends. Looked up from germline, CDR1 is SEHNR and CDR2 is FQNEAQ (reference sequence). The CDR3 has 15 residues.

This clonotype occurred many times. The chain has TRBV12-3 or TRBV12-4 and TRBJ2-1, with 8 bases that match TRBD2. Trimming cost V 7 bases and J 9 bases; bases outside gene matches: 11. The CDR3 is made up of 14 amino acids. The CDR3 region has the DNA TGTGCCAGCACTTACACCGGGACTAGGGCTGAGCAGTTCTTC. It translates to CASTYTGTRAEQFF.

This clonotype was seen repeatedly, ten times or more. V gene TRBV5-4 combines with J gene TRBJ2-1; 8 positions match TRBD2. This CDR3 spans 16 amino acids. The germline CDR1 and CDR2 sequences are SGHNT and YYREEE (reference sequence). V trimming: 3 bases; J trimming: 6 bases; junction bases outside the gene matches: 11. The CDR3 loop reads CASSSSREGRLNEQFF. The CDR3 DNA sequence: TGTGCCAGCAGCTCCTCTCGGGAGGGACGACTCAATGAGCAGTTCTTC.

This clonotype was observed at least ten times. This chain's CDR3 is CASSQDPTGGGSNEKLFF. CDR3 sequence (DNA): TGTGCCAGCAGCCAAGATCCCACAGGGGGGGGGAGTAATGAAAAACTGTTTTTT. V gene TRBV4-2 combines with J gene TRBJ1-4, with 8 bases that match TRBD1. V lost 0 bases to trimming and J lost 4 bases; unmatched junction nucleotides: 10. CDR1 LGHNA and CDR2 YNFKEQ come from the germline V gene. This CDR3 is 18 amino acids long.

This clonotype came up a few times. This rearrangement joins TRBV18 to TRBJ2-7; D call uncertain. V lost 2 bases and J 7 bases, leaving 12 bases between the germline ends. The CDR3 totals 13 residues. CDR1 and CDR2 (germline): KGHSH, LQKENI. The CDR3 nucleotides are TGTGCCAGCTCACCATTAGGCCAGCTGGAGCAGTACTTC. Its protein is CASSPLGQLEQYF.

This clonotype has a count of ten or more. The J gene is TRBJ2-2, the V gene TRBV12-3 or TRBV12-4, with D possibly matching TRBD2 (5 bases). The V and J ends lost 6 bases and 5 bases respectively, with 13 bases between them. The CDR3 extends over 14 amino acids. The CDR3: CASRAAGVTGELFF. As DNA, the CDR3 is TGTGCCAGCAGGGCAGCCGGGGTAACCGGGGAGCTGTTTTTT.

This clonotype has only a few counts. The chain recombines TRBV20-1 with TRBJ2-5, with D perhaps TRBD1 or TRBD2 (5 bases each). The CDR3 sequence is 15 residues long. V gave up 6 bases and J gave up 1 base, with 18 bases separating them. CDR1 DFQATT and CDR2 SNEGSKA come from the germline V gene (reference sequence). The CDR3 here is CSAPRDALPQETQYF. The CDR3 DNA is TGCAGTGCCCCCCGGGACGCTCTCCCCCAAGAGACCCAGTACTTC.

This clonotype was detected ten times or more. The chain joins TRBV5-5 to TRBJ2-6; no firm D call. The CDR3 runs to 16 residues. V was cut by 1 base and J by 0 bases, with 8 bases left in between. Germline CDR1 is SGHKS and CDR2 is YYEKEE (reference sequence). For the CDR3, the DNA is TGTGCCAGCAGCTTGCACGGGTACTCTGGGGCCAACGTCCTGACTTTC. This sequence encodes CASSLHGYSGANVLTF.

This clonotype was recorded many times. The V call is TRBV5-1, the J call TRBJ1-1, with D unresolved. The CDR3 extends over 15 amino acids. V was trimmed by 1 base and J by 0 bases, leaving 10 bases between them. Germline assignment: CDR1 SGHRS and CDR2 YFSETQ. The CDR3 sequence is CASSLSRAVNTEAFF. As DNA, the CDR3 is TGCGCCAGCAGCTTGTCGAGGGCGGTGAACACTGAAGCTTTCTTT.

Ten or more counts support this clonotype. This chain uses TRBV27 with TRBJ2-7; D might be TRBD2 (6 bases). Germline CDR1 and CDR2: MNHEY and SMNVEV (reference sequence). The V end lost 7 bases, the J end lost 12 bases, and 19 bases lay between the germline ends. The CDR3 is 12 amino acids. CDR3: CASTKRGSRSYV. CDR3 nucleotide sequence: TGTGCCAGCACCAAACGGGGGTCCCGTTCGTACGTC.

This clonotype was found a few times. This chain connects TRBV29-1 to TRBJ1-2; D remains unclear. From germline, CDR1 is SQVTM and CDR2 ANQGSEA. With 6 bases removed from V and 6 bases from J, the gap between germline ends came to 11 bases. The CDR3 has 11 amino acids. CDR3 sequence: CSVTASDGYTF. The DNA of the CDR3 is TGCAGCGTAACGGCTTCCGATGGCTACACCTTC.

This clonotype has ten or more counts. This chain uses TRBV6-5 with TRBJ1-2; D remains ambiguous. The germline V gene encodes CDR1 MNHEY and CDR2 SVGAGI. The CDR3 has 13 residues. Trimming cost V 2 bases and J 6 bases, with 10 bases left between them. CDR3: CASSYVPLDGYTF. The CDR3 DNA follows: TGTGCCAGCAGTTACGTTCCATTAGATGGCTACACCTTC.

This clonotype came up many times. This rearrangement joins TRBV20-1 to TRBJ2-3; D gene ambiguous. V shed 3 bases and J shed 1 base, with 5 bases lying between them. CDR3 length: 12 residues. Germline values: CDR1 DFQATT, CDR2 SNEGSKA (reference sequence). This CDR3 is CSARKGTDTQYF. The CDR3 nucleotides read TGCAGTGCTAGGAAGGGCACAGATACGCAGTATTTT.

The chain uses TRBV7-2 and TRBJ1-1; D is unclear. The V gene's germline CDR1 is SGHTA and CDR2 FQGNSA. V lost 1 base and J 3 bases, leaving 6 bases between the germline ends. The length of the CDR3 is 13 residues. CDR3 DNA sequence: TGTGCCAGCAGCTTAGGACTCGACACTGAAGCTTTCTTT. It encodes CASSLGLDTEAFF. Complete variable domain (other parts from reference TRBV7-2 and TRBJ1-1): GAGVSQSPSNKVTEKGKDVELRCDPISGHTALYWYRQSLGQGLEFLIYFQGNSAPDKSGLPSDRFSAERTGGSVSTLTIQRTQQEDSAVYLCASSLGLDTEAFFGQGTRLTVV.

This clonotype was observed at least ten times. V and J are TRBV27 and TRBJ2-1; D tentatively fits TRBD1 or TRBD2 (5 bases each). V was clipped by 4 bases and J by 6 bases, with 10 bases between them. This CDR3 has 13 residues. The germline V gene has CDR1 MNHEY and CDR2 SMNVEV (reference sequence). The CDR3 loop reads CASSSLGGNEQFF. In nucleotides, the CDR3 is TGTGCCAGCAGTTCCCTTGGGGGCAATGAGCAGTTCTTC.

The table lists this clonotype with many counts. J is TRBJ2-7 and V is TRBV25-1; 11 bases are a match to TRBD2. The CDR3 has 19 amino acids. CDR1 MGHDK and CDR2 SYGVNS come from the germline V gene. V lost 4 bases, J lost 4 bases, and 18 bases stayed unmatched. CDR3 bases: TGTGCCAGCAGTGTTTTGGGGACAGGGAGACTAGCGGGGAATTACGAGCAGTACTTC. This sequence encodes CASSVLGTGRLAGNYEQYF.

This clonotype was observed many times. The chain uses TRBV28 and TRBJ1-5, with TRBD1 matching over 7 bases. This CDR3 is built from 16 residues. CDR1 MDHEN and CDR2 SYDVKM come from the germline V gene. The V gene end was trimmed by 5 bases and the J gene end by 3 bases; junction bases not matched to a gene: 10. The DNA of the CDR3 is TGTGCCAGCAGTCCAACGACAGGGTTGAACAATCAGCCCCAGCATTTT. This sequence encodes CASSPTTGLNNQPQHF.

This clonotype was seen at least ten times. This chain joins TRBV5-6 and TRBJ2-5; tentatively, D is TRBD2 (6 bases). The CDR3 covers 13 residues. Germline CDR1 SGHDT, CDR2 YYEEEE. Deletions cut 0 bases from V and 5 bases from J, with 8 bases between. In nucleotides, the CDR3 is TGTGCCAGCAGCTTGGATGGGGGGGAGACCCAGTACTTC. This gives the protein CASSLDGGETQYF.

This clonotype was seen ten or more times. V is TRBV7-2 and J is TRBJ1-5, with a weak D call TRBD1 (5 bases). The germline V gene has CDR1 SGHTA and CDR2 FQGNSA. Between the trimmed V and J ends, which lost 8 bases and 3 bases, there was a span of 14 bases. The CDR3 contains 14 residues. CDR3 sequence reads: CASGLDSDNQPQHF. Written as DNA, the CDR3 is TGTGCCAGCGGGCTCGACAGTGACAATCAGCCCCAGCATTTT.

This clonotype was detected ten times or more. V gene TRBV6-5 combines with J gene TRBJ2-4; 10 bases are a match to TRBD1. V lost 8 bases to trimming and J lost 0 bases; unmatched junction nucleotides: 1. The germline gives CDR1 MNHEY, CDR2 SVGAGI. The CDR3 length is 14 residues. The CDR3, as DNA: TGTGCCAGCCGGGACAGGGGAGCCAAAAACATTCAGTACTTC. Translating gives CASRDRGAKNIQYF.

A remark on this clonotype: A much larger clone differs by one base, so this may be a read error. The chain uses TRBV19 and TRBJ2-3; D may be TRBD1 or TRBD2 (6 bases each). There are 14 residues in the CDR3. Germline-derived CDR1 and CDR2 are LNHDA and SQIVND (reference sequence). The chain's CDR3 is CASSTTGGTDTKYF. The CDR3 coding sequence is TGTGCCAGTAGTACCACCGGGGGCACAGATACGAAGTATTTT.

This clonotype was detected many times. The rearrangement uses TRBV11-3 and TRBJ2-2; D gene uncertain. Germline assignment: CDR1 SGHNT and CDR2 YENEEA. This CDR3 is built from 17 residues. The V end lost 5 bases, the J end lost 6 bases, and 22 bases lay between the germline ends. CDR3 bases: TGTGCCAGCAGCCCTCAACCCGGTGCCGTTGTAGCCGGGGAGCTGTTTTTT. It yields the protein CASSPQPGAVVAGELFF. Full variable domain (rest looked up from reference TRBV11-3 and TRBJ2-2): EAGVVQSPRYKIIEKKQPVAFWCNPISGHNTLYWYLQNLGQGPELLIRYENEEAVDDSQLPKDRFSAERLKGVDSTLKIQPAELGDSAVYLCASSPQPGAVVAGELFFGEGSRLTVL.